These 26 T cell receptor beta chains came from one sample sequenced in a study of blood T cell repertoires in COVID-19. The table came from immunoSEQ multiplex PCR; TCRdb's copy has only in-frame clones and leaves some out. Among some 200,000 clones listed, around 91% were seen once. The sequenced sample was peripheral blood. The receptors originated from a middle-aged woman with acute or convalescent COVID-19.

This chain joins TRBV6-4 and TRBJ1-1; unclear D gene. Per the germline V gene, CDR1 is MRHNA and CDR2 is SNTAGT. V gave up 6 bases and J gave up 0 bases, with 14 bases separating them. The CDR3 contains 15 residues. CDR3 in DNA: TGTGCCAGCAGGCCTTCGGGGATCCTGAACACTGAAGCTTTCTTT. It specifies CASRPSGILNTEAFF.

The rearrangement links TRBV5-6 to TRBJ2-7, with 11 bases fitting TRBD2. Germline loops: CDR1 SGHDT, CDR2 YYEEEE. The CDR3 is 18 amino acids. V gave up 0 bases and J gave up 0 bases; unmatched junction bases: 8. In DNA form, the CDR3 reads TGTGCCAGCAGCTTGGACCGACTAGCGGGGTTTCTCTCCTACGAGCAGTACGTC. It encodes CASSLDRLAGFLSYEQYV.

This clone was counted between two and nine times. This rearrangement joins TRBV6-6 to TRBJ1-5; TRBD1 matches at 7 bases. Germline V gene lookup returns CDR1 MNHNY and CDR2 SVGAGI (reference sequence). The CDR3 sequence is 16 residues long. V lost 5 bases and J lost 5; bases outside the gene matches: 12. For the CDR3, the DNA is TGTGCCAGCAGTCAAGCGACAGGGAGCGTTTATCAGCCCCAGCATTTT. Translated: CASSQATGSVYQPQHF.

This clone has a single count. This chain uses TRBV9 with TRBJ1-1, with 7 positions matching TRBD1. There are 15 residues in the CDR3. V lost 10 bases to trimming and J lost 5 bases; unmatched junction nucleotides: 17. The germline CDR1 and CDR2 sequences are SGDLS and YYNGEE. CDR3 in amino acids: CASRGTAGGETEAFF. CDR3 DNA sequence: TGTGCCTCCCGGGGAACGGCAGGGGGAGAGACTGAAGCTTTCTTT.

The gene calls are TRBV19 and TRBJ1-2, with 7 bases that match TRBD1. Germline V gene lookup returns CDR1 LNHDA and CDR2 SQIVND (reference sequence). This CDR3 contains 18 residues. V lost 1 base and J lost 5; bases outside the gene matches: 16. CDR3 sequence (DNA): TGTGCCAGTAGTATAGCGCATACTCCTCGACAGGGTCGGTATGGCTACACCTTC. Its translation: CASSIAHTPRQGRYGYTF.

The chain carries TRBV2 and TRBJ1-5; a possible D gene is TRBD1 (5 bases). Trimming shortened V by 6 bases and J by 4 bases, and 13 bases separated the two germline ends. The germline CDR1 and CDR2 sequences are SNHLY and FYNNEI. CDR3 length: 14 residues. The CDR3 nucleotides read TGTGCCAGCAGGGCGGCAGGGAGGAATCAGCCCCAGCATTTT. This sequence encodes CASRAAGRNQPQHF.

The chain combines TRBV27 with TRBJ2-1, with D uncertain. V was trimmed by 2 bases and J by 2 bases, leaving 7 bases between them. CDR1 MNHEY and CDR2 SMNVEV come from the germline V gene (reference sequence). The CDR3 is 14 residues long. The CDR3 sequence: CASSLGQPYNEQFF. Written as DNA, the CDR3 is TGTGCCAGCAGTTTAGGGCAGCCCTACAATGAGCAGTTCTTC.

The CDR3 nucleotides are TGTGCCAGTAGGACACGGACTAGCTCTCTGGAGACCCAGTACTTC. Translation gives CASRTRTSSLETQYF. The chain combines TRBV19 with TRBJ2-5; TRBD2 matches at 8 bases. The CDR3 runs 15 residues. CDR1 LNHDA and CDR2 SQIVND come from the germline V gene (reference sequence). J was trimmed by 5 bases and V by 6 bases; bases with no gene match: 11.

The V call is TRBV2, the J call TRBJ2-1, with D maybe TRBD1 (6 bases). There are 14 residues in the CDR3. Trimming cost V 5 bases and J 5 bases, with 13 bases left between them. Germline V gene data show CDR1 as SNHLY and CDR2 as FYNNEI. The CDR3 reads CASSSGHLNNEQFF. The CDR3 nucleotides are TGTGCCAGCAGTTCGGGACACCTCAACAATGAGCAGTTCTTC.

The V gene is TRBV7-9, the J gene TRBJ2-1; 11 bases map to TRBD2. Germline CDR1 is SEHNR and CDR2 is FQNEAQ (reference sequence). Losses at the gene ends were 4 bases for V and 5 bases for J; bases not matched to a gene: 7. CDR3 length: 16 residues. This CDR3 is CASSSPGTSGHNEQFF. CDR3 bases: TGTGCCAGCAGCTCACCCGGGACTAGCGGCCACAATGAGCAGTTCTTC.

V gene TRBV5-1 combines with J gene TRBJ2-1; 11 bases match TRBD2. J gave up 10 bases and V 4 bases, and 13 bases lay outside the gene matches. There are 16 residues in the CDR3. CDR1 SGHRS and CDR2 YFSETQ come from the germline V gene. CDR3 loop: CASSLGTSGRAREQFF. In nucleotides, the CDR3 is TGCGCCAGCAGCCTCGGGACTAGCGGCCGCGCCCGCGAGCAGTTCTTC.

For the CDR3, the DNA is TGTGCCAGCAGCTTATACGGGGGGGCTTACAATGAGCAGTTCTTC. This codes for CASSLYGGAYNEQFF. V is TRBV7-2 and J is TRBJ2-1; 8 nucleotides line up with TRBD2. This CDR3 has 15 residues. Germline-derived CDR1 and CDR2 are SGHTA and FQGNSA. V was pared by 2 bases and J by 4 bases, with 4 bases of the junction left unmatched.

The J gene is TRBJ1-6, the V gene TRBV5-8; 11 nucleotides line up with TRBD1. The CDR3 runs 16 residues. The V and J ends lost 4 bases and 9 bases, in that order; junction bases with no gene match: 9. The germline V gene encodes CDR1 SGHTS and CDR2 YDEGEE. The CDR3 loop is CASSPGQGAASSPLHF. The CDR3 DNA reads as TGTGCCAGCAGCCCAGGACAGGGGGCGGCTAGTTCACCCCTCCACTTT.

The V call is TRBV15, the J call TRBJ1-1; D perhaps matches TRBD1 (5 bases). The CDR3 spans 13 residues. Germline CDR1 LNHNV, CDR2 YYDKDF (reference sequence). V was shortened by 1 base and J by 4 bases, with 7 bases between the two germline ends. CDR3 region: CATSRVRATEAFF. In DNA form, the CDR3 reads TGTGCCACCAGCAGAGTCAGGGCCACTGAAGCTTTCTTT.

This clone was recorded once. The rearrangement links TRBV15 to TRBJ2-7, with D possibly matching TRBD2 (7 bases). This CDR3 has 14 amino acids. Germline-derived CDR1 and CDR2 are LNHNV and YYDKDF (reference sequence). Trimming removed 0 bases at V and 6 bases at J, with 12 bases between. The CDR3 DNA follows: TGTGCCACCAGCAGAGATCGGGGGGCTCCCGAGCAGTACGTC. It yields the protein CATSRDRGAPEQYV.

Remarks on this clone: The junction shows a germline mismatch at one end, possibly a read error. The chain has TRBV19 and TRBJ1-1; TRBD1 agrees at 9 bases. Per germline, CDR1 LNHDA and CDR2 SQIVND (reference sequence). The CDR3 length is 13 residues. The CDR3 protein is CASSSLRTGERLF. In nucleotides, the CDR3 is TGTGCCAGTAGTTCACTCCGGACAGGGGAAAGGCTCTTT.

This chain uses TRBV9 with TRBJ1-1; the D is unclear. The CDR3 is 14 amino acids. V lost 0 bases and J 4 bases, leaving 10 bases between the germline ends. Germline-derived CDR1 and CDR2 are SGDLS and YYNGEE. CDR3 bases: TGTGCCAGCAGCGTAGGTCTCCCGAGCACTGAAGCTTTCTTT. Translating gives CASSVGLPSTEAFF.

This sequence joins TRBV4-1 and TRBJ2-5; TRBD2 aligns across 8 bases. Losses at the gene ends were 5 bases for V and 5 bases for J; bases not matched to a gene: 7. This CDR3 is built from 14 residues. From germline, CDR1 is MGHRA and CDR2 YSYEKL. CDR3 nucleotide sequence: TGCGCCAGCAGCTCTCCGGGGGGGAGGGAGACCCAGTACTTC. Residues: CASSSPGGRETQYF.

The chain joins TRBV5-1 to TRBJ1-1, with 9 positions matching TRBD1. Per germline, CDR1 SGHRS and CDR2 YFSETQ. Trimming removed 0 bases from V and 3 bases from J; junction bases left unmatched: 3. This CDR3 is 15 amino acids long. DNA of the CDR3: TGCGCCAGCAGCTTGGCGACAGGGGGAGACACTGAAGCTTTCTTT. This gives the protein CASSLATGGDTEAFF.

The CDR3 reads CASSWGLAGEGDTQYF. In DNA form, the CDR3 reads TGTGCCAGCAGCTGGGGACTAGCGGGGGAAGGGGATACGCAGTATTTT. V is TRBV5-6 and J is TRBJ2-3; 14 bases line up with TRBD2. The CDR3 extends over 16 amino acids. Germline lookup yields CDR1 SGHDT and CDR2 YYEEEE. V dropped 3 bases and J dropped 6; count of bases not matched to a gene: 6.

This clone came up once. This rearrangement joins TRBV30 to TRBJ1-1; no definite D call. Germline loops: CDR1 GTSNPN, CDR2 SVGIG (reference sequence). This CDR3 is built from 13 residues. Trimming left V 0 bases short and J 1 base short, with 6 bases between. CDR3 in amino acids: CAWSVGRNTEAFF. The CDR3 bases are TGTGCCTGGAGTGTAGGGAGGAACACTGAAGCTTTCTTT.

V gene TRBV30 combines with J gene TRBJ1-3; D call uncertain. Germline V gene lookup returns CDR1 GTSNPN and CDR2 SVGIG (reference sequence). V was pared by 0 bases and J by 2 bases, with 11 bases between. The CDR3 runs 15 residues. The CDR3 DNA is TGTGCCTGGAGTGTACGACATTTTCCTGGAAACACCATATATTTT. It encodes CAWSVRHFPGNTIYF.

CDR3 DNA sequence: TGTGCCAGCAGTTTATCGGGACAGGGTCTTATAACTAACTATGGCTACACCTTC. This sequence encodes CASSLSGQGLITNYGYTF. The chain recombines TRBV27 with TRBJ1-2; 9 bases align to TRBD1. The CDR3 covers 18 residues. Germline V gene lookup returns CDR1 MNHEY and CDR2 SMNVEV (reference sequence). Trimming removed 0 bases from V and 0 bases from J; junction bases left unmatched: 8.

J is TRBJ1-1 and V is TRBV5-4; a possible D gene is TRBD1 (5 bases). The ends were cut back, 4 bases at V and 2 bases at J, with 15 bases in the middle. CDR1 is SGHNT and CDR2 is YYREEE in the germline V gene (reference sequence). This CDR3 is built from 15 residues. CDR3 nucleotides: TGTGCCAGCAGCCTTGCGGGGGGGATTAACACTGAAGCTTTCTTT. Translating gives CASSLAGGINTEAFF.

CDR3 loop: CASSLTPTGNEQYV. The DNA of the CDR3 is TGTGCCAGCAGCTTAACCCCGACAGGGAACGAGCAGTACGTC. The V call is TRBV7-2, the J call TRBJ2-7, with 7 bases aligning to TRBD1. This CDR3 is 14 amino acids long. The germline gives CDR1 SGHTA, CDR2 FQGNSA. Unmatched junction bases numbered 6, after V lost 2 bases and J lost 5 bases.

J is TRBJ1-1 and V is TRBV5-1; perhaps TRBD1 as D (6 bases). V was trimmed by 1 base and J by 1 base, leaving 8 bases between them. The CDR3 runs 14 residues. CDR1 is SGHRS, CDR2 YFSETQ, per germline. The CDR3 DNA sequence: TGCGCCAGCAGCTTGCGGGGGGCGAACACTGAAGCTTTCTTT. Translation gives CASSLRGANTEAFF.